This T cell receptor beta chain was captured in a study of response to subunit inactivated influenza vaccine. Findings and limits, study-wide: T cells newly recruited by each seasonal influenza vaccination are few, the authors suggested.

Per germline, CDR1 SEHNR and CDR2 FQNEAQ (reference sequence). The CDR3 runs to 14 residues. V gave up 5 bases and J gave up 6 bases, with 14 bases separating them. This clonotype came up a few times. The target antigen is unknown. TCRdb re-called the RT-PCR reads with MiXCR, one entry per CDR3 protein. The table lists 400,000 to 650,000 distinct CDR3 sequences, around 7.9% of them singletons, with less than 15% in the top ten. The chain uses TRBV7-9 and TRBJ2-1; D is ambiguous. The receptor was isolated from a man in his fifties or sixties who received an inactivated influenza vaccine. Source: PBMCs from blood, taken roughly 24 months after vaccination. CDR3 bases: TGTGCCAGCAGCCTAGATACAGTCCTCAATGAGCAGTTCTTC. Residues: CASSLDTVLNEQFF.